Each of the 10 T cell receptor beta chains below was sequenced from the same sample in a study of Ad26.COV2.S vaccination and SARS-CoV-2 variants. Assay used: immunoSEQ multiplex PCR; TCRdb lists only in-frame clones, some missing. The sample comprises about 370,000 clones, approximately 91% of which are singletons, and approximately 3.7% rests with the top ten. The treatment here: some 20 received Ad26.COV2.S at low or high dose, single or two shots; roughly 5 received placebo; per-sample allocation not given. Sampling happened 63 days after the first vaccine or placebo injection. The sample was peripheral blood, taken in a trial of Ad26.COV2.S vaccine versus placebo. Receptor source: a person aged 18-60 years who received the Ad26.COV2.S COVID-19 vaccine or a placebo.

This chain uses TRBV7-9 with TRBJ2-2; D remains unclear. Germline V CDR1 and CDR2: SEHNR, FQNEAQ (reference sequence). The CDR3 is 15 amino acids. V gave up 1 base and J gave up 6 bases, with 12 bases separating them. The CDR3 DNA follows: TGTGCCAGCAGCTTAGGAGCGTTAAAACCCGGGGAGCTGTTTTTT. Its protein is CASSLGALKPGELFF.

The J gene is TRBJ2-1, the V gene TRBV5-4; 7 bases are a match to TRBD2. CDR1 is SGHNT and CDR2 is YYREEE in the germline V gene (reference sequence). This CDR3 spans 15 amino acids. J lost 6 bases, V lost 4 bases, and 10 bases had no gene match. The CDR3 sequence: CASSTPGRAVNEQFF. DNA of the CDR3: TGTGCCAGCAGCACCCCGGGGAGGGCGGTCAATGAGCAGTTCTTC.

The chain uses TRBV9 and TRBJ1-2, with 7 bases lining up with TRBD1. Germline V gene data show CDR1 as SGDLS and CDR2 as YYNGEE. This CDR3 contains 15 residues. With 2 bases clipped from V and 4 bases from J, the junction kept 8 bases outside the gene matches. The CDR3 DNA follows: TGTGCCAGCAGCGTCACATACAGGGGCGGCTATGGCTACACCTTC. It is translated as CASSVTYRGGYGYTF.

CDR3 DNA: TGTGCCAGCAGTTATCGAGGAGATATCTACAATGAGCAGTTCTTC. This translates into CASSYRGDIYNEQFF. V usage is TRBV6-6 and J usage is TRBJ2-1; D gene unclear. The CDR3 has 15 amino acids. The germline gives CDR1 MNHNY, CDR2 SVGAGI (reference sequence). V lost 3 bases and J 3 bases, leaving 12 bases between the germline ends.

J is TRBJ2-7 and V is TRBV29-1; possibly TRBD2 for D (7 bases). The V end was cut by 4 bases, the J end by 0 bases, with 10 bases between. This CDR3 comprises 13 residues. Germline V gene sequence: CDR1 SQVTM, CDR2 ANQGSEA. The CDR3 loop reads CSVGGGASYEQYF. For the CDR3, the DNA is TGCAGCGTTGGTGGGGGGGCCTCCTACGAGCAGTACTTC.

The genes are TRBV7-2 and TRBJ2-2; 10 bases are a match to TRBD2. CDR3 length: 16 amino acids. J gave up 5 bases and V 1 base, and 4 bases lay outside the gene matches. Germline lookup yields CDR1 SGHTA and CDR2 FQGNSA. CDR3 amino acids: CASSLVQLAGTGELFF. DNA for the CDR3: TGTGCCAGCAGCTTAGTTCAACTAGCGGGGACCGGGGAGCTGTTTTTT.

The V gene is TRBV15, the J gene TRBJ2-3; 7 bases match TRBD1. With 5 bases clipped from V and 3 bases from J, the junction kept 5 bases outside the gene matches. The CDR3 runs to 14 residues. The germline gives CDR1 LNHNV, CDR2 YYDKDF (reference sequence). The chain's CDR3 is CATSANRGTDTQYF. The DNA for the CDR3 is TGTGCCACCAGCGCGAACAGGGGTACAGATACGCAGTATTTT.

V is TRBV4-1 and J is TRBJ2-3; the D gene is possibly TRBD2 (5 bases). The CDR3 length is 17 residues. V lost 5 bases, J lost 2 bases, and 20 bases lay in between. Germline assignment: CDR1 MGHRA and CDR2 YSYEKL. In DNA, the CDR3 is TGCGCCAGCAGCGCGATACTTTCCGGGGATAACACAGATACGCAGTATTTT. It specifies CASSAILSGDNTDTQYF.

The gene calls are TRBV7-9 and TRBJ2-5; 9 positions agree with TRBD1. J lost 3 bases, V lost 6 bases, and 5 bases had no gene match. The germline CDR1 and CDR2 sequences are SEHNR and FQNEAQ (reference sequence). The CDR3 loop spans 14 amino acids. In DNA form, the CDR3 reads TGTGCCAGCAGTCGGACAGGGGAAAAAGAGACCCAGTACTTC. This sequence encodes CASSRTGEKETQYF.

V usage is TRBV6-1 and J usage is TRBJ2-3; tentative D call: TRBD1 (5 bases). The CDR3 runs 17 residues. Per the germline V gene, CDR1 is MNHNS and CDR2 is SASEGT. Trimming pared 4 bases from V and 0 bases from J, leaving 17 bases between. For the CDR3, the DNA is TGTGCCAGCAGTGTCCTCAGGGTATCCTATAGCACAGATACGCAGTATTTT. It specifies CASSVLRVSYSTDTQYF.